These 26 T cell receptor beta chains were all obtained from the same sample, sequenced in a study of PD-L1 blockade in urothelial cancer. Clones were sequenced by immunoSEQ multiplex PCR, and TCRdb holds only the in-frame ones, with some missing. This table has about 82,000 clones, roughly 87% appearing once. Here the sequenced sample was PBMCs, taken around atezolizumab (anti-PD-L1) treatment. The receptors derive from a man between 65 and 85 years old with urothelial cancer.

This chain connects TRBV9 to TRBJ2-3; D gene ambiguous. The CDR3 length is 14 residues. Deletions cut 0 bases from V and 0 bases from J, with 5 bases between. In germline, CDR1 is SGDLS, CDR2 YYNGEE. CDR3 nucleotide sequence: TGTGCCAGCAGCGTAGCTTCTAGCACAGATACGCAGTATTTT. It specifies CASSVASSTDTQYF.

V gene TRBV19 combines with J gene TRBJ1-3; 9 bases match TRBD1. This CDR3 region has 15 residues. Trimming at V came to 3 bases and at J to 4 bases, leaving 4 bases not matched to a gene. Germline loops: CDR1 LNHDA, CDR2 SQIVND (reference sequence). The CDR3 sequence: CASSIYRGQGNTIYF. The CDR3 nucleotides read TGTGCCAGTAGTATTTACAGGGGGCAAGGAAACACCATATATTTT. Together with reference TRBV19 and TRBJ1-3, the CDR3 gives the full variable domain: DGGITQSPKYLFRKEGQNVTLSCEQNLNHDAMYWYRQDPGQGLRLIYYSQIVNDFQKGDIAEGYSVSREKKESFPLTVTSAQKNPTAFYLCASSIYRGQGNTIYFGEGSWLTVV.

The CDR3 here is CASSQTEQETQYF. The CDR3, as DNA: TGTGCCAGCAGTCAGACAGAACAAGAGACCCAGTACTTC. The chain carries TRBV6-1 and TRBJ2-5; D is possibly TRBD1 (5 bases). This CDR3 has 13 residues. Germline-derived CDR1 and CDR2 are MNHNS and SASEGT. Trimming took off 5 bases at V and 2 bases at J, with 9 bases between the two ends.

This chain connects TRBV29-1 to TRBJ1-1; D gene unclear. This CDR3 comprises 14 residues. V dropped 1 base and J dropped 1 base, with 10 bases sitting between them. Germline values: CDR1 SQVTM, CDR2 ANQGSEA. CDR3 in amino acids: CSVEGWEGNTEAFF. Written as DNA, the CDR3 is TGCAGCGTTGAAGGGTGGGAGGGGAACACTGAAGCTTTCTTT.

This clone was counted once. This chain uses TRBV5-6 with TRBJ2-1; 13 bases agree with TRBD2. The CDR3 extends over 15 amino acids. J gave up 7 bases and V 3 bases, and 4 bases lay outside the gene matches. Germline V gene lookup returns CDR1 SGHDT and CDR2 YYEEEE. CDR3: CASSYGTSGINEQFF. In nucleotides, the CDR3 is TGTGCCAGCAGCTATGGGACTAGCGGGATAAATGAGCAGTTCTTC.

This rearrangement joins TRBV5-1 to TRBJ2-7, with D possibly TRBD2 on 5 matching bases. Per germline, CDR1 SGHRS and CDR2 YFSETQ. The CDR3 totals 14 residues. Trimming removed 4 bases at V and 3 bases at J, with 14 bases between. This CDR3 reads CASSKGEGGYEQYF. CDR3 bases: TGCGCCAGCAGCAAGGGTGAGGGTGGCTACGAGCAGTACTTC. Full variable domain (rest looked up from reference TRBV5-1 and TRBJ2-7): KAGVTQTPRYLIKTRGQQVTLSCSPISGHRSVSWYQQTPGQGLQFLFEYFSETQRNKGNFPGRFSGRQFSNSRSEMNVSTLELGDSALYLCASSKGEGGYEQYFGPGTRLTVT.

This chain joins TRBV28 and TRBJ1-5, with D possibly being TRBD1 (6 bases). V was pared by 5 bases and J by 0 bases, with 11 bases between. There are 15 residues in the CDR3. Looked up from germline, CDR1 is MDHEN and CDR2 is SYDVKM. The CDR3 coding sequence is TGTGCCAGCAGTGGGGGGGCAGTTAGCAATCAGCCCCAGCATTTT. This encodes CASSGGAVSNQPQHF.

This clone has just a few counts. The chain couples TRBV11-2 to TRBJ1-1, with no clear D. Trimming removed 5 bases at V and 1 base at J, with 11 bases between. Germline lookup yields CDR1 SGHAT and CDR2 FQNNGV. The CDR3 has 14 amino acids. The CDR3 coding sequence is TGTGCCAGCAGCACCCGGAGGCAGAACACTGAAGCTTTCTTT. Its translation is CASSTRRQNTEAFF.

The V and J genes are TRBV6-5 and TRBJ2-2, with D possibly being TRBD1 (5 bases). Germline CDR1 is MNHEY and CDR2 is SVGAGI. V dropped 5 bases and J dropped 5 bases, with 12 bases sitting between them. This CDR3 has 14 amino acids. This chain's CDR3 is CASSRNRQTGELFF. The CDR3 DNA reads TGTGCCAGCAGTAGAAATAGACAGACCGGGGAGCTGTTTTTT.

The chain is built from TRBV29-1 and TRBJ1-1; D is perhaps TRBD1 (6 bases). The CDR3 is made up of 15 amino acids. Germline V gene data show CDR1 as SQVTM and CDR2 as ANQGSEA. Trimming removed 3 bases from V and 0 bases from J, with 14 bases in between. CDR3 region: CSVDRGGLMNTEAFF. The CDR3 region has the DNA TGCAGCGTTGACAGGGGCGGCCTCATGAACACTGAAGCTTTCTTT.

This rearrangement joins TRBV4-3 to TRBJ2-4; TRBD1 aligns across 10 bases. This CDR3 contains 15 residues. V gave up 0 bases and J gave up 7 bases; unmatched junction bases: 3. Germline CDR1 and CDR2: LGHNA and YSLEER. The CDR3 protein is CASSQDWTGGNIQYF. The CDR3 nucleotides are TGCGCCAGCAGCCAAGATTGGACAGGGGGGAACATTCAGTACTTC.

This CDR3 reads CASSLRASGVNTGELFF. The CDR3 bases are TGTGCCAGCAGCTTGAGGGCTAGCGGGGTGAACACCGGGGAGCTGTTTTTT. The gene calls are TRBV5-5 and TRBJ2-2; 9 bases map to TRBD2. Per the germline V gene, CDR1 is SGHKS and CDR2 is YYEKEE (reference sequence). The CDR3 spans 17 residues. V lost 1 base, J lost 1 base, and 5 bases stayed unmatched.

The table lists this clone with a few counts. The chain recombines TRBV30 with TRBJ2-2, with a weak D call TRBD2 (6 bases). The germline gives CDR1 GTSNPN, CDR2 SVGIG (reference sequence). This CDR3 region has 19 residues. V lost 4 bases and J 5 bases, leaving 29 bases between the germline ends. In DNA form, the CDR3 reads TGTGCCTGGATTCGATTTAGCGGCGGCCTCCTTGGGGGGACCGGGGAGCTGTTTTTT. Translated: CAWIRFSGGLLGGTGELFF.

The gene calls are TRBV9 and TRBJ1-1; 10 bases fit TRBD1. The CDR3 runs 17 residues. The germline gives CDR1 SGDLS, CDR2 YYNGEE. The ends lost 4 bases at V and 1 base at J; junction bases unmatched: 10. The CDR3 region has the DNA TGTGCCAGCAGCCAAGGAGCTCGGACAGGGGGGAACACTGAAGCTTTCTTT. This translates into CASSQGARTGGNTEAFF. The variable domain in full, with the rest retrieved from reference TRBV9 and TRBJ1-1, is DSGVTQTPKHLITATGQRVTLRCSPRSGDLSVYWYQQSLDQGLQFLIQYYNGEERAKGNILERFSAQQFPDLHSELNLSSLELGDSALYFCASSQGARTGGNTEAFFGQGTRLTVV.

A few counts support this clone. This rearrangement joins TRBV29-1 to TRBJ2-1; D possibly corresponds to TRBD2 (6 bases). The length of the CDR3 is 14 residues. Germline-derived CDR1 and CDR2 are SQVTM and ANQGSEA. V was clipped by 4 bases and J by 3 bases, with 13 bases between them. The CDR3, as DNA: TGCAGCGTTGCAGGCGGGGATATCTACAATGAGCAGTTCTTC. Residues: CSVAGGDIYNEQFF.

V gene TRBV19 combines with J gene TRBJ1-2; TRBD1 matches 7 bases. V gave up 0 bases and J gave up 4 bases; unmatched junction bases: 2. The CDR3 contains 14 residues. CDR1 LNHDA and CDR2 SQIVND come from the germline V gene (reference sequence). CDR3 sequence (DNA): TGTGCCAGTAGTATAGATCGGGACAGCTATGGCTACACCTTC. The encoded protein is CASSIDRDSYGYTF.

The chain couples TRBV2 to TRBJ2-3, with TRBD2 as a possible D gene (6 bases). The CDR3 sequence is 16 residues long. V was shortened by 7 bases and J by 1 base, with 18 bases between the two germline ends. Germline V lookup: CDR1 SNHLY, CDR2 FYNNEI. The CDR3 sequence: CASNLLSASGTDTQYF. The CDR3 DNA reads as TGTGCCAGCAATCTTCTGTCGGCTAGCGGCACAGATACGCAGTATTTT.

This clone is a singleton in its sample. The rearrangement joins TRBV4-3 to TRBJ2-3; D is perhaps TRBD2 (5 bases). V gave up 0 bases and J gave up 9 bases, with 16 bases separating them. The CDR3 is 15 residues long. Germline assignment: CDR1 LGHNA and CDR2 YSLEER. Written as DNA, the CDR3 is TGCGCCAGCAGCCAAGATTACCTTTCGGGGAGAACGCAGTATTTT. It yields the protein CASSQDYLSGRTQYF.

The chain carries TRBV11-3 and TRBJ1-3; D gene unclear. From germline, CDR1 is SGHNT and CDR2 YENEEA. The CDR3 has 16 residues. V lost 5 bases and J 4 bases, leaving 18 bases between the germline ends. CDR3 coding DNA: TGTGCCAGCAGCGATGGGCGACGCTTGACCGGAAACACCATATATTTT. Amino acids: CASSDGRRLTGNTIYF.

The V and J genes are TRBV7-3 and TRBJ2-3; perhaps TRBD2 as D (5 bases). This CDR3 comprises 13 residues. Germline assignment: CDR1 SGHTA and CDR2 FQGTGA. Trimming removed 3 bases at V and 1 base at J, with 5 bases between. The CDR3 DNA is TGTGCCAGCAGCTTTAGCGGCACAGATACGCAGTATTTT. It is translated as CASSFSGTDTQYF.

V is TRBV7-2 and J is TRBJ2-5; unclear D gene. Germline lookup yields CDR1 SGHTA and CDR2 FQGNSA. The CDR3 has 14 amino acids. Trimming removed 5 bases from V and 5 bases from J, with 15 bases in between. CDR3 nucleotides: TGTGCCAGCAGCCGGCTGAGAGGATGGGAGACCCAGTACTTC. The encoded protein is CASSRLRGWETQYF.

This clone was observed once. The rearrangement uses TRBV4-3 and TRBJ2-2; 10 bases map to TRBD1. Germline CDR1 and CDR2: LGHNA and YSLEER. This CDR3 has 17 amino acids. J was trimmed by 3 bases and V by 4 bases; bases with no gene match: 8. Written as DNA, the CDR3 is TGCGCCAGCAGCCTGTTCGGCGGACAGGGGGACACCGGGGAGCTGTTTTTT. This sequence encodes CASSLFGGQGDTGELFF.

This rearrangement joins TRBV19 to TRBJ2-3; TRBD1 is a possible D gene (5 bases). The length of the CDR3 is 15 residues. Germline CDR1 and CDR2: LNHDA and SQIVND (reference sequence). V was clipped by 2 bases and J by 2 bases, with 11 bases between them. CDR3 sequence reads: CASSIQDTATDTQYF. The CDR3, as DNA: TGTGCCAGTAGTATACAGGACACAGCCACAGATACGCAGTATTTT.

The chain recombines TRBV7-9 with TRBJ2-1; the D gene is possibly TRBD1 (6 bases). Germline V gene lookup returns CDR1 SEHNR and CDR2 FQNEAQ (reference sequence). The CDR3 consists of 14 residues. With 5 bases removed from V and 8 bases from J, the gap between germline ends came to 16 bases. CDR3 coding DNA: TGTGCCAGCAGCCAGGGGACCGGTGCGGATGAGCAGTTCTTC. It yields the protein CASSQGTGADEQFF.

CDR3 DNA sequence: TGCGCCAGCAGCCCGACTAGCGGAACAGATACGCAGTATTTT. Encoded protein: CASSPTSGTDTQYF. The gene calls are TRBV5-1 and TRBJ2-3; 9 bases are a match to TRBD2. The trim removed 4 bases at V and 3 bases at J, leaving 3 bases unmatched. The CDR3 loop spans 14 amino acids. Germline V gene data show CDR1 as SGHRS and CDR2 as YFSETQ.

This clone was seen at least ten times. The V call is TRBV5-1, the J call TRBJ2-7; 8 positions agree with TRBD2. V trimming: 0 bases; J trimming: 1 base; junction bases outside the gene matches: 9. CDR3 length: 17 residues. CDR1 and CDR2 from the germline V gene are SGHRS and YFSETQ. CDR3 amino acids: CASSLDGGGLSSYEQYF. The CDR3 DNA is TGCGCCAGCAGCTTGGATGGCGGGGGGCTGTCTTCCTACGAGCAGTACTTC.